The 16 T cell receptor beta chains given below trace back to one sample, sequenced in a study of blood T cell repertoires in COVID-19. The method was immunoSEQ multiplex PCR; TCRdb's version includes in-frame clones alone and lacks a portion of them. The sample consists of some 270,000 clones, about 84% of them appearing once. Source material: peripheral blood. Every receptor here comes from a woman older than 75 with COVID-19, enrolled during active disease.

The chain employs TRBV24-1 and TRBJ1-3; 7 bases map to TRBD1. Unmatched junction bases numbered 4, after V lost 4 bases and J lost 2 bases. Germline V gene sequence: CDR1 KGHDR, CDR2 SFDVKD. This CDR3 has 15 amino acids. This chain's CDR3 is CATSEGGAAGNTIYF. The CDR3 nucleotides read TGTGCCACCAGTGAAGGGGGCGCAGCTGGAAACACCATATATTTT.

This chain uses TRBV7-2 with TRBJ1-1; D unclear. Per germline, CDR1 SGHTA and CDR2 FQGNSA. The V gene lost 1 base and the J gene lost 0 bases, with 9 bases spanning the gap. The CDR3 is 15 amino acids. The CDR3 region has the DNA TGTGCCAGCAGCTTAGGAGGATTTATGAACACTGAAGCTTTCTTT. It translates to CASSLGGFMNTEAFF.

The chain joins TRBV19 to TRBJ1-2; D perhaps matches TRBD1 (5 bases). Trimming cost V 9 bases and J 0 bases, with 14 bases left between them. The CDR3 has 14 residues. From germline, CDR1 is LNHDA and CDR2 SQIVND (reference sequence). The CDR3 reads CASERRGANYGYTF. CDR3 coding DNA: TGTGCCAGCGAGCGAAGGGGTGCTAACTATGGCTACACCTTC. The variable domain in full, completed from reference TRBV19 and TRBJ1-2, reads DGGITQSPKYLFRKEGQNVTLSCEQNLNHDAMYWYRQDPGQGLRLIYYSQIVNDFQKGDIAEGYSVSREKKESFPLTVTSAQKNPTAFYLCASERRGANYGYTFGSGTRLTVV.

As concerns this clone: Relative to the germline gene, one junction end is altered; a read error may explain this. Different DNA sequences within this sample yield the same CDR3. This sequence joins TRBV7-9 and TRBJ1-2; TRBD1 aligns across 9 bases. The CDR3 has 14 amino acids. Germline values: CDR1 SEHNR, CDR2 FQNEAQ (reference sequence). The CDR3 DNA reads TGTGCCAGCAGTTTAGGACAGGGGAACTATGGCTACACCTTC. It translates to CASSLGQGNYGYTF.

The DNA of the CDR3 is TGTGCCAGTAGTATCACAGGCCAGGGCTATGGCTACACCTTC. This gives the protein CASSITGQGYGYTF. The chain is built from TRBV19 and TRBJ1-2; D is possibly TRBD1 (5 bases). V was shortened by 3 bases and J by 4 bases, with 12 bases between the two germline ends. The CDR3 has 14 residues. From germline, CDR1 is LNHDA and CDR2 SQIVND (reference sequence).

The gene calls are TRBV10-3 and TRBJ1-3; no reliable D call. Trimming pared 3 bases from V and 4 bases from J, leaving 7 bases between. Germline V gene data show CDR1 as ENHRY and CDR2 as SYGVKD. CDR3 length: 13 residues. This CDR3 reads CAISDPRGNTIYF. DNA for the CDR3: TGTGCCATCAGTGACCCGAGGGGAAACACCATATATTTT.

The chain is built from TRBV4-3 and TRBJ2-1, with D perhaps TRBD1 (5 bases). The V gene's germline CDR1 is LGHNA and CDR2 YSLEER. This CDR3 contains 15 residues. Trimming pared 0 bases from V and 4 bases from J, leaving 10 bases between. The CDR3 is CASSQDPRAYNEQFF. The CDR3 nucleotides read TGCGCCAGCAGCCAAGATCCCAGGGCATACAATGAGCAGTTCTTC.

This clone has more than one count but fewer than ten. This rearrangement joins TRBV7-7 to TRBJ2-7; TRBD1 matches at 11 bases. CDR1 is SSHAT and CDR2 is FNYEAQ in the germline V gene (reference sequence). The CDR3 is 13 residues long. With 3 bases clipped from V and 7 bases from J, the junction kept 2 bases outside the gene matches. CDR3 protein: CASSLGQGGEQYF. The CDR3 nucleotides read TGTGCCAGCAGCTTGGGACAGGGGGGAGAGCAGTACTTC.

Here the CDR3 DNA reads TGTGCCAGCAGCGCGGGACAGTACACTGAAGCTTTCTTT. It encodes CASSAGQYTEAFF. The gene calls are TRBV9 and TRBJ1-1; 7 nucleotides agree with TRBD1. This CDR3 has 13 residues. CDR1 SGDLS and CDR2 YYNGEE come from the germline V gene. V shed 3 bases, J shed 3 bases, and the junction held 2 bases outside the gene matches.

This sequence joins TRBV9 and TRBJ1-6; 7 bases are a match to TRBD1. V was clipped by 3 bases and J by 2 bases; unmatched bases: 5. The CDR3 has 16 amino acids. From germline, CDR1 is SGDLS and CDR2 YYNGEE. In nucleotides, the CDR3 is TGTGCCAGCAGCGATTCCGGGACAGCCTATAATTCACCCCTCCACTTT. Protein: CASSDSGTAYNSPLHF. The entire variable domain, with the rest obtained from reference TRBV9 and TRBJ1-6, is as follows: DSGVTQTPKHLITATGQRVTLRCSPRSGDLSVYWYQQSLDQGLQFLIQYYNGEERAKGNILERFSAQQFPDLHSELNLSSLELGDSALYFCASSDSGTAYNSPLHFGNGTRLTVT.

The V gene is TRBV5-4, the J gene TRBJ2-3; D remains ambiguous. This CDR3 is built from 14 residues. V gave up 3 bases and J gave up 0 bases, with 8 bases separating them. The germline CDR1 and CDR2 sequences are SGHNT and YYREEE (reference sequence). The CDR3 nucleotides read TGTGCCAGCAGCTACCTAAAGAGCACAGATACGCAGTATTTT. Translated: CASSYLKSTDTQYF.

This clone was recorded once. The gene calls are TRBV24-1 and TRBJ2-3, with D hard to call. The CDR3 runs 16 residues. V lost 3 bases to trimming and J lost 2 bases, with 14 bases between them. From germline, CDR1 is KGHDR and CDR2 SFDVKD. The CDR3 sequence is CATSDPSGSVTDTQYF. CDR3 in DNA: TGTGCCACCAGTGATCCGTCGGGTAGTGTCACAGATACGCAGTATTTT.

The chain employs TRBV2 and TRBJ2-1, with 7 bases matching TRBD1. This CDR3 has 14 amino acids. V was pared by 2 bases and J by 5 bases, with 3 bases of the junction left unmatched. CDR1 and CDR2 (germline): SNHLY, FYNNEI. CDR3 sequence reads: CASSEQGGHNEQFF. The CDR3 nucleotides read TGTGCCAGCAGTGAACAAGGGGGCCACAATGAGCAGTTCTTC.

The genes are TRBV5-1 and TRBJ2-5, with 12 bases aligning to TRBD2. The germline CDR1 and CDR2 sequences are SGHRS and YFSETQ. The CDR3 loop spans 15 amino acids. Trimming removed 4 bases from V and 5 bases from J; junction bases left unmatched: 6. The CDR3 DNA is TGCGCCAGCAGCCCTAGCGGGGGGGCTTGGGAGACCCAGTACTTC. Protein product: CASSPSGGAWETQYF.

A word on this clone: Other nucleotide sequences in the sample specify the same CDR3. The chain is built from TRBV5-1 and TRBJ2-3; TRBD1 is a possible D gene (5 bases). Trimming took off 3 bases at V and 0 bases at J, with 5 bases between the two ends. The germline V gene has CDR1 SGHRS and CDR2 YFSETQ. This CDR3 comprises 13 residues. CDR3 in DNA: TGCGCCAGCAGCTCAGGGAGCACAGATACGCAGTATTTT. Its protein is CASSSGSTDTQYF.

The chain employs TRBV30 and TRBJ2-5; TRBD2 is a possible D gene (5 bases). Germline V CDR1 and CDR2: GTSNPN, SVGIG (reference sequence). The CDR3 sequence is 13 residues long. Trimming cost V 2 bases and J 5 bases, with 12 bases left between them. DNA for the CDR3: TGTGCCTGGAGTCGGTCCGGGATCGAGACCCAGTACTTC. Translating gives CAWSRSGIETQYF.